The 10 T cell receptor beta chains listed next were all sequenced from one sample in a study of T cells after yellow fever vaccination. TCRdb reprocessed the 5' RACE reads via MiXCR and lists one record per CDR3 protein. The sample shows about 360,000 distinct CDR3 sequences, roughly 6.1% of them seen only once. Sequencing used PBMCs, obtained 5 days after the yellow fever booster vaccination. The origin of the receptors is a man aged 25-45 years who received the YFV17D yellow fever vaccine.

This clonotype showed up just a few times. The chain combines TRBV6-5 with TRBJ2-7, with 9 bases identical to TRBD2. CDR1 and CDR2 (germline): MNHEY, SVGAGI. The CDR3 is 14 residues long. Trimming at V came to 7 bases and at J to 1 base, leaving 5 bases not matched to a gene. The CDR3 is CASIFSGSSYEQYF. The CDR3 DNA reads TGTGCCAGCATTTTTAGCGGGAGTTCCTACGAGCAGTACTTC.

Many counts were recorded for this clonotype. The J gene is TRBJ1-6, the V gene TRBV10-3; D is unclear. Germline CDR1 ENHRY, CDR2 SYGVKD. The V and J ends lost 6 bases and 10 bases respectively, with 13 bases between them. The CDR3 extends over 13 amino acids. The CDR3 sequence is CAIRGALGSPLHF. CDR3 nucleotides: TGTGCCATCAGGGGAGCCTTGGGGTCACCCCTCCACTTT.

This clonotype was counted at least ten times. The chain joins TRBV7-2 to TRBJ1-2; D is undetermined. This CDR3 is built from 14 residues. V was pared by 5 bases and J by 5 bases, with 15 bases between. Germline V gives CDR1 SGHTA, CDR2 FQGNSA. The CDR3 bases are TGTGCCAGCAGCCCGGGCCCCGAGGGATATGGCTACACCTTC. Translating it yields CASSPGPEGYGYTF.

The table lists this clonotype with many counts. In DNA, the CDR3 is TGCGCCAGCAGCTTTTACCAAGGATCTGAAGCTTTCTTT. Residues: CASSFYQGSEAFF. The V and J genes are TRBV5-1 and TRBJ1-1, with unresolved D. The CDR3 has 13 amino acids. Germline loops: CDR1 SGHRS, CDR2 YFSETQ. The V end was cut by 2 bases, the J end by 6 bases, with 11 bases between.

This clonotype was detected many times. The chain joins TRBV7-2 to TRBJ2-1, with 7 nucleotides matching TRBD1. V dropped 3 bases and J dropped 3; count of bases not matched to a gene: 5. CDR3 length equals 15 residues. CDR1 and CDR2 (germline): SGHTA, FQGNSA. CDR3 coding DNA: TGTGCCAGCAGCTTGACAGGGAGCCTCTACAATGAGCAGTTCTTC. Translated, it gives CASSLTGSLYNEQFF.

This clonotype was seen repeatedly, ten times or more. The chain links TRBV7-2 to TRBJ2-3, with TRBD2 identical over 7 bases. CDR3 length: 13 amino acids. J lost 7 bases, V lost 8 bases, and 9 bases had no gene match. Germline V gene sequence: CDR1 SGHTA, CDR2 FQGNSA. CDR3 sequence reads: CASAGGGRYTQYF. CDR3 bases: TGTGCCAGCGCCGGGGGAGGGAGGTATACGCAGTATTTT.

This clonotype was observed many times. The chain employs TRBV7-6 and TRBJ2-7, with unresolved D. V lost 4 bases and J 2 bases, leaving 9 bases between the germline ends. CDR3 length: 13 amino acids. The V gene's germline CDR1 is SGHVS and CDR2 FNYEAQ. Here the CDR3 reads CASSSHETYEQYF. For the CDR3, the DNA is TGTGCCAGCAGCTCACACGAAACCTACGAGCAGTACTTC.

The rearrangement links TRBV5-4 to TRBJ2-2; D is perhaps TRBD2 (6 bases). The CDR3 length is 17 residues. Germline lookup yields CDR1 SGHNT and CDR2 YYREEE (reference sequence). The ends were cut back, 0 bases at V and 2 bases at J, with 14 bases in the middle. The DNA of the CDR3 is TGTGCCAGCAGCTTGGGTTTGGGACTTCTTAACACCGGGGAGCTGTTTTTT. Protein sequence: CASSLGLGLLNTGELFF.

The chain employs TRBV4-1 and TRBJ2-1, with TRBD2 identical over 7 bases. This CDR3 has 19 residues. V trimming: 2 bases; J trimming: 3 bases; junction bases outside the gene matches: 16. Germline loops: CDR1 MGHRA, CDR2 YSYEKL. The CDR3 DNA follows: TGCGCCAGCAGCCAAACTCCGGGAGTGGCGGGAGTGAGCTACAATGAGCAGTTCTTC. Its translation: CASSQTPGVAGVSYNEQFF.

In DNA, the CDR3 is TGTGCCAGCAGCAAGGACAGTTCCTACGAGCAGTACTTC. This translates into CASSKDSSYEQYF. The V call is TRBV21-1, the J call TRBJ2-7. TRBV21-1 is assigned pseudogene status. This CDR3 contains 13 residues.